The clone carrying this T cell receptor (beta chain) has only one observation. In the authors' methods: Counts of nucleated cells, estimated from reference gene primer amplification, were obtained. Sequencing used immunoSEQ multiplex PCR; TCRdb keeps in-frame clones, though not all of them. V, J and clone size derive from that table, while D and trimming were established from the DNA sequence. The sample lists about 120,000 clones; about 74% were seen once. The germline V gene encodes CDR1 SGHAT and CDR2 FQNNGV. V lost 5 bases and J lost 6, with 19 bases in between. This CDR3 has 16 residues. The data were taken from a study of blood T cell repertoires in COVID-19. Looking at the study overall: Material from acute and convalescent COVID-19 was sourced from the United States, Italy and Spain. The cDNA or gDNA used as material had been derived from T cells, B-cell-depleted T cells, or PBMCs.

The gene calls are TRBV11-2 and TRBJ1-4; no clear D. Sequencing used peripheral blood. The TCR originated in a man between 60 and 75 years old with acute or convalescent COVID-19. The CDR3, as DNA: TGTGCCAGCAGCCTCGCCCCCACAAGGCGGCATGAAAAACTGTTTTTT. This sequence encodes CASSLAPTRRHEKLFF.